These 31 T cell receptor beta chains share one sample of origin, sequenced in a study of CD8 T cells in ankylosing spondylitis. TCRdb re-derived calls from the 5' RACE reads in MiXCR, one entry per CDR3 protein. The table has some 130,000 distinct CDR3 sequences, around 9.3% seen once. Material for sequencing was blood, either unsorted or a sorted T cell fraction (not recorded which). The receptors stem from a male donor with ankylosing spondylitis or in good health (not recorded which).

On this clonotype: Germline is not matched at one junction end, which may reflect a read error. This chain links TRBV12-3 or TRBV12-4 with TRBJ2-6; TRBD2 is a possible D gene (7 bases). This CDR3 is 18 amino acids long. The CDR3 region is CASSPGGRELSGANGLTF. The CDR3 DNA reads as TGTGCCAGCAGCCCCGGGGGGCGGGAATTATCTGGGGCCAACGGCCTGACTTTC.

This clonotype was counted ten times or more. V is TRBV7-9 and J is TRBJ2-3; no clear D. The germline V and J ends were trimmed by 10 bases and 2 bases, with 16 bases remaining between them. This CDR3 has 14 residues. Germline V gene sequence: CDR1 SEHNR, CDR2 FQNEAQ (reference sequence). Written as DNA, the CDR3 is TGTGCCACCGGCTCAGGTCCTCCCACAGATACGCAGTATTTT. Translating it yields CATGSGPPTDTQYF.

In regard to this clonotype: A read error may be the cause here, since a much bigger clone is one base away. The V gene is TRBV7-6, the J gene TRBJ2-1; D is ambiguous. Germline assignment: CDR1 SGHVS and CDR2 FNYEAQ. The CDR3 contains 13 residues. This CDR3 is CASSLVPYNDQFF. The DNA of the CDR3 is TGTGCCAGCAGCTTAGTCCCCTACAATGACCAGTTCTTC.

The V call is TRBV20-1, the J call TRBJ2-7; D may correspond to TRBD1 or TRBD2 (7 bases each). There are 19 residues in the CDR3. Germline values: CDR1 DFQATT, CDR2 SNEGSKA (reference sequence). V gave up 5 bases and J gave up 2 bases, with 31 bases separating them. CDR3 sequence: CSASISSPGGLHNPYEQYF. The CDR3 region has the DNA TGCAGTGCTTCGATTAGTTCTCCAGGGGGACTACACAACCCCTACGAGCAGTACTTC.

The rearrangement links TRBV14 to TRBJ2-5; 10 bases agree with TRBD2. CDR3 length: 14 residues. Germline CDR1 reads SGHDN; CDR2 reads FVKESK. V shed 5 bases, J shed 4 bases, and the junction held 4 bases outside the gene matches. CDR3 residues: CASSDRLAGETQYF. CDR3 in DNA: TGTGCCAGCAGCGACCGACTAGCGGGAGAGACCCAGTACTTC.

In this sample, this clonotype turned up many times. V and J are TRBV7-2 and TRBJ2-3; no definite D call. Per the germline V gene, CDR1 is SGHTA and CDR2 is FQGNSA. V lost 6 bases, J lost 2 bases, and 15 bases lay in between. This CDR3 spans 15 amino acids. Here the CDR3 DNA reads TGTGCCAGCAGACCTTATGGGCGAGACACAGATACGCAGTATTTT. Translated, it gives CASRPYGRDTDTQYF. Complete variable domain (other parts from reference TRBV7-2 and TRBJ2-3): GAGVSQSPSNKVTEKGKDVELRCDPISGHTALYWYRQSLGQGLEFLIYFQGNSAPDKSGLPSDRFSAERTGGSVSTLTIQRTQQEDSAVYLCASRPYGRDTDTQYFGPGTRLTVL.

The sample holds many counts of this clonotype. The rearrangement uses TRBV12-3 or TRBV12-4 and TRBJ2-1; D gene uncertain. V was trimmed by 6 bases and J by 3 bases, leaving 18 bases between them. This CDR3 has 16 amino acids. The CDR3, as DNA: TGTGCCAGCAGCCCCAGACTCGTTGTAAGCTACAATGAGCAGTTCTTC. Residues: CASSPRLVVSYNEQFF.

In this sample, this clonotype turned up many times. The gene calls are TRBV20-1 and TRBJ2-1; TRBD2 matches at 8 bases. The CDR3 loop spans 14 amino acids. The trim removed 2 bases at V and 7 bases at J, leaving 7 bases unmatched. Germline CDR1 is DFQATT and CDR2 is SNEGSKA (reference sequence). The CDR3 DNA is TGCAGTGCTAGAATCCGACTAGCGATGAATGAGCAGTTCTTC. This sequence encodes CSARIRLAMNEQFF.

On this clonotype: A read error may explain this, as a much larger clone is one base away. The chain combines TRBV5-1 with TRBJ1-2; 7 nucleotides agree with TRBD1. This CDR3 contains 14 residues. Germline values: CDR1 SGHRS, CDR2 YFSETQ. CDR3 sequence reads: CASSIRQGNYGHTF. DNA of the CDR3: TGCGCCAGCAGCATAAGACAGGGTAACTATGGCCACACCTTC.

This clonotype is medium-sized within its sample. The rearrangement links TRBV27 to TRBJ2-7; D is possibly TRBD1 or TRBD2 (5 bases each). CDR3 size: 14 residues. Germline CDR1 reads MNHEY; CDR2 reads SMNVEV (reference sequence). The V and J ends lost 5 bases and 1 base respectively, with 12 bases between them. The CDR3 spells CASSLRDGSYEQYF. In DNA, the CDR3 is TGTGCCAGCAGTCTCCGGGACGGTTCCTACGAGCAGTACTTC.

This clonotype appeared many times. Here the CDR3 reads CASLKGSGYTEAFF. The CDR3 coding sequence is TGTGCCAGCCTTAAGGGCTCAGGATATACTGAAGCTTTCTTT. The V call is TRBV27, the J call TRBJ1-1; the D is unclear. This CDR3 is 14 amino acids long. Germline assignment: CDR1 MNHEY and CDR2 SMNVEV (reference sequence). Trimming removed 8 bases at V and 5 bases at J, with 18 bases between.

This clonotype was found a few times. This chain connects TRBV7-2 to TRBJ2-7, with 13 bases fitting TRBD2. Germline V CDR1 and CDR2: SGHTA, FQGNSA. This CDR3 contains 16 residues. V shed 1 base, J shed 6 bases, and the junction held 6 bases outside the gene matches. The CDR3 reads CASSLGTSGRGSEQYF. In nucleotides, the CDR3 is TGTGCCAGCAGCTTAGGGACTAGCGGGAGAGGGTCCGAGCAGTACTTC.

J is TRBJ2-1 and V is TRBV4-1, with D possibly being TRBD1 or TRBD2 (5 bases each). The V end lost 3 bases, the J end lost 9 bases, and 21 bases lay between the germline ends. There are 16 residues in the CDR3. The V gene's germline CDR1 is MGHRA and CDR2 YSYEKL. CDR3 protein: CASSQGTLPAVTEQFF. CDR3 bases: TGCGCCAGCAGCCAGGGGACGCTCCCAGCGGTCACTGAGCAGTTCTTC.

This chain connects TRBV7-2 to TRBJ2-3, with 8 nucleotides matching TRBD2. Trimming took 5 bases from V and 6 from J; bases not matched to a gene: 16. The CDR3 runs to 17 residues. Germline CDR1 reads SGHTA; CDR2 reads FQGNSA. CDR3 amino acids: CASSSLIAGTPRDTQYF. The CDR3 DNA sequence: TGTGCCAGCAGCAGCCTTATAGCGGGAACGCCTAGGGATACGCAGTATTTT.

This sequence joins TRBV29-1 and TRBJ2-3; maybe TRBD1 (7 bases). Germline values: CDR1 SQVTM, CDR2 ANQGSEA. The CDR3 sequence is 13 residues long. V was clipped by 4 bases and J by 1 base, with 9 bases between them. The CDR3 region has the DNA TGCAGCGTTGTCAGGGGGGGCACAGATACGCAGTATTTT. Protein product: CSVVRGGTDTQYF.

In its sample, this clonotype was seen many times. The CDR3: CASSLGSSGSSYEQYF. CDR3 nucleotides: TGTGCCAGCAGCTTAGGGTCGAGCGGGAGTTCCTACGAGCAGTACTTC. The rearrangement links TRBV7-2 to TRBJ2-7, with 8 bases that match TRBD2. The CDR3 loop spans 16 amino acids. Germline V gives CDR1 SGHTA, CDR2 FQGNSA. The trim removed 1 base at V and 1 base at J, leaving 6 bases unmatched.

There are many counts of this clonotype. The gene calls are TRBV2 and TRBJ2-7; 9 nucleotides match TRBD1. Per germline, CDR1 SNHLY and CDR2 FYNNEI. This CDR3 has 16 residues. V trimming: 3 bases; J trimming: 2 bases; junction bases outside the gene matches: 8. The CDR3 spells CASSDPRDRAPYEQYF. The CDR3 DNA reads TGTGCCAGCAGTGACCCCCGGGACAGGGCTCCCTACGAGCAGTACTTC. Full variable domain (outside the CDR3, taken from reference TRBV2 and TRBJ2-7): EPEVTQTPSHQVTQMGQEVILRCVPISNHLYFYWYRQILGQKVEFLVSFYNNEISEKSEIFDDQFSVERPDGSNFTLKIRSTKLEDSAMYFCASSDPRDRAPYEQYFGPGTRLTVT.

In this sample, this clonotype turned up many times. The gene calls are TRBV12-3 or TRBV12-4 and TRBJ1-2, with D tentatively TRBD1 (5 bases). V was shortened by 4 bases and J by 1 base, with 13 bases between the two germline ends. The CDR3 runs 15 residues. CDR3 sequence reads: CASSSQGTFNYGYTF. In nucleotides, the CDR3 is TGTGCCAGCAGTTCGCAGGGAACCTTTAACTATGGCTACACCTTC.

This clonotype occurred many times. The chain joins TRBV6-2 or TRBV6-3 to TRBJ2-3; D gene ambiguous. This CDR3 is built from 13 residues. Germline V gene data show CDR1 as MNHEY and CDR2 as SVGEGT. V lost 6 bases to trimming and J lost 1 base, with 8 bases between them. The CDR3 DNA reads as TGTGCCAGCAGGCTGGATGGCACAGATACGCAGTATTTT. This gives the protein CASRLDGTDTQYF.

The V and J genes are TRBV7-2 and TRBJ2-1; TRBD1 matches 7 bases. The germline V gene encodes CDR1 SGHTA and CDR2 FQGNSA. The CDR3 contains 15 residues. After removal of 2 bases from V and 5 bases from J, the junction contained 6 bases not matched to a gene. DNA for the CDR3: TGTGCCAGCAGCTTAACCCGGGACAGCAACAATGAGCAGTTCTTC. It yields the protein CASSLTRDSNNEQFF.

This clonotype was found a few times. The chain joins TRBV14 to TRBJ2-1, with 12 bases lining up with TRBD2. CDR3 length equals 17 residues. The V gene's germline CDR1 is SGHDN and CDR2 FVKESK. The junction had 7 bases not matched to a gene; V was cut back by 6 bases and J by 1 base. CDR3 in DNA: TGTGCCAGCAGTGGACTAGCGGGATTTAGGTCCTACAATGAGCAGTTCTTC. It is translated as CASSGLAGFRSYNEQFF.

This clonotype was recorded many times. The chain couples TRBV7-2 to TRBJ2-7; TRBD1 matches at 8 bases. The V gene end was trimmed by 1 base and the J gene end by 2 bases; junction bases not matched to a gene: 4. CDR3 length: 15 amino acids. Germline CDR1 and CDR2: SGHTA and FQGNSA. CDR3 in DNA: TGTGCCAGCAGCTTAGTCCCAGGGGGCCCCTACGAGCAGTACTTC. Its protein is CASSLVPGGPYEQYF. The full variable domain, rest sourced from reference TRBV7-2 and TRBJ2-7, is GAGVSQSPSNKVTEKGKDVELRCDPISGHTALYWYRQSLGQGLEFLIYFQGNSAPDKSGLPSDRFSAERTGGSVSTLTIQRTQQEDSAVYLCASSLVPGGPYEQYFGPGTRLTVT.

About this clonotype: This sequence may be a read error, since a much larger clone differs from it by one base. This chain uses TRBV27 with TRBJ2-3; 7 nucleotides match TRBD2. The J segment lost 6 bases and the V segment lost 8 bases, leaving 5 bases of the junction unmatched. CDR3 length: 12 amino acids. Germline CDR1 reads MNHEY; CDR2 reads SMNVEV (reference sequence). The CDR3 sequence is CASRSGVDTQYF. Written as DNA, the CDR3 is TGTGCCAGCCGCAGCGGGGTGGATACGCAGTATTTT.

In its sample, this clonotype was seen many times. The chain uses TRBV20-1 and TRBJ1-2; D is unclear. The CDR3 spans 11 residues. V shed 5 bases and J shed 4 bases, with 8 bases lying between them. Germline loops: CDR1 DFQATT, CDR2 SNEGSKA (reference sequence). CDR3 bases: TGCAGTGCTGATTATGGCTATGGCTACACCTTC. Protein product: CSADYGYGYTF.

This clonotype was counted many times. CDR3 in amino acids: CSVEESGGNQPQHF. The CDR3 DNA is TGCAGCGTTGAAGAAAGTGGGGGCAATCAGCCCCAGCATTTT. The J gene is TRBJ1-5, the V gene TRBV29-1, with D hard to call. V was trimmed by 0 bases and J by 2 bases, leaving 8 bases between them. Germline loops: CDR1 SQVTM, CDR2 ANQGSEA. The CDR3 contains 14 residues.

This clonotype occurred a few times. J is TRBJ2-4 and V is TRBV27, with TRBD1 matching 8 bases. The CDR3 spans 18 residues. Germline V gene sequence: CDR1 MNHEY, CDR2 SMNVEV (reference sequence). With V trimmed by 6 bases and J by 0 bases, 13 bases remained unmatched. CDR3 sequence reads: CASSQLKTGVIAKNIQYF. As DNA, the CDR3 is TGTGCCAGCAGCCAACTAAAGACAGGGGTTATAGCCAAAAACATTCAGTACTTC.

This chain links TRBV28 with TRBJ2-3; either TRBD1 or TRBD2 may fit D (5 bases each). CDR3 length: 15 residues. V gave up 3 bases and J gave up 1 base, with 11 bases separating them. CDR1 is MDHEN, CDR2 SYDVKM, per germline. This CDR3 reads CASSLRWDGTDTQYF. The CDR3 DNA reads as TGTGCCAGCAGTTTGAGGTGGGACGGCACAGATACGCAGTATTTT. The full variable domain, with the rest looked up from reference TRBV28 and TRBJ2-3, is DVKVTQSSRYLVKRTGEKVFLECVQDMDHENMFWYRQDPGLGLRLIYFSYDVKMKEKGDIPEGYSVSREKKERFSLILESASTNQTSMYLCASSLRWDGTDTQYFGPGTRLTVL.

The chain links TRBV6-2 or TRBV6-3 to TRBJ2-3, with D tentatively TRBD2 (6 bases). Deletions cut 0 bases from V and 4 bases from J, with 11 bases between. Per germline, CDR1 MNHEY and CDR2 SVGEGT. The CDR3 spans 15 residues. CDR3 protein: CASSYSEGIPDTQYF. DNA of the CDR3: TGTGCCAGCAGTTACTCGGAGGGTATACCAGATACGCAGTATTTT.

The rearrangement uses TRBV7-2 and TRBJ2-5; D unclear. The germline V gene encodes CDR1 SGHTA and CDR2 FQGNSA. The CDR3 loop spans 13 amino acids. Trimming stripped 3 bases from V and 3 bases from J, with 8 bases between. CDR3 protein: CASSLFGKETQYF. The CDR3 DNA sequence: TGTGCCAGCAGCTTGTTTGGAAAAGAGACCCAGTACTTC.

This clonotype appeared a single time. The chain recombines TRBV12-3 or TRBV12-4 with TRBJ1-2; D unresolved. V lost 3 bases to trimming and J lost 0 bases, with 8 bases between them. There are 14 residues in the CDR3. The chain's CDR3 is CASSFVSANYGYTF. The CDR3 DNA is TGTGCCAGCAGTTTTGTCTCAGCTAACTATGGCTACACCTTC.

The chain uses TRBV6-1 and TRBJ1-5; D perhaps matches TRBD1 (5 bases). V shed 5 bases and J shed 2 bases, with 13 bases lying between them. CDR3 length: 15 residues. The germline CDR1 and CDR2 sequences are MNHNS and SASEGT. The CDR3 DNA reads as TGTGCCAGCAGTCTTGGCAGGGTGGGCAATCAGCCCCAGCATTTT. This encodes CASSLGRVGNQPQHF.